Given below is one TCR beta chain in context. The sample originates from a study of blood T cell repertoires in COVID-19. The overall study: The study drew acute and convalescent COVID-19 samples from the United States, Italy and Spain. The analysed material was cDNA or gDNA that came from T cells, B-cell-depleted T cells, or PBMCs.

Repertoires were generated with immunoSEQ multiplex PCR, while TCRdb's copy carries only in-frame clones and drops some. The sample has roughly 200,000 clones, roughly 85% seen once. Germline lookup yields CDR1 MDHEN and CDR2 SYDVKM. V was shortened by 6 bases and J by 6 bases, with 15 bases between the two germline ends. The CDR3 extends over 14 amino acids. J is TRBJ1-5 and V is TRBV28; TRBD1 might be the D (6 bases). The receptor comes from a man aged 55 to 69 with active or convalescent COVID-19. The sample consisted of peripheral blood. The CDR3 here is CASSRTASGQPQHF. DNA of the CDR3: TGTGCCAGCAGCAGGACAGCTAGCGGTCAGCCCCAGCATTTT. The variable domain in full, with the rest retrieved from reference TRBV28 and TRBJ1-5, is DVKVTQSSRYLVKRTGEKVFLECVQDMDHENMFWYRQDPGLGLRLIYFSYDVKMKEKGDIPEGYSVSREKKERFSLILESASTNQTSMYLCASSRTASGQPQHFGDGTRLSIL.